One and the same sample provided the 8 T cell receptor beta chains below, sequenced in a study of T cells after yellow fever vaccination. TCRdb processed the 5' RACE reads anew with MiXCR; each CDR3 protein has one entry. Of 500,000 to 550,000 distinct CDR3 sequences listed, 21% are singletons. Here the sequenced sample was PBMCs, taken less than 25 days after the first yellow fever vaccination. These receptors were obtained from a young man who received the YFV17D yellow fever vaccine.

The CDR3 sequence: CASSYGGARVETQYF. The CDR3 DNA follows: TGTGCCAGCAGTTACGGAGGGGCCAGGGTAGAGACCCAGTACTTC. V gene TRBV6-5 combines with J gene TRBJ2-5; possible D gene TRBD2, 6 bases. This CDR3 has 15 residues. Germline loops: CDR1 MNHEY, CDR2 SVGAGI. V lost 2 bases and J 4 bases, leaving 14 bases between the germline ends.

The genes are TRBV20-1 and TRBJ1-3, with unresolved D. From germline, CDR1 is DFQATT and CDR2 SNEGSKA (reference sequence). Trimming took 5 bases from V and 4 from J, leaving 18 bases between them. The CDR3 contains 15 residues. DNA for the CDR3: TGCAGTGCTCCCGAGAAGGGAGTCTTCGGAAACACCATATATTTT. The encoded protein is CSAPEKGVFGNTIYF.

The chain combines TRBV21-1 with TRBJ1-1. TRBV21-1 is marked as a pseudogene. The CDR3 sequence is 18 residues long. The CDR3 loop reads CASSKRRPIKEINTEAFF. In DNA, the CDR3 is TGTGCCAGCAGCAAACGGCGGCCGATTAAAGAGATAAACACTGAAGCTTTCTTT.

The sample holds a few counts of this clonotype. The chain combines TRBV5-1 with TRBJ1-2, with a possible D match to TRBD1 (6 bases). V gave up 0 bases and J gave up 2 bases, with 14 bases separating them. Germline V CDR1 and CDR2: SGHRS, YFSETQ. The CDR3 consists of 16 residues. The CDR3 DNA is TGCGCCAGCAGCTTGGCAGTCGGACAGTCCAACTATGGCTACACCTTC. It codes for CASSLAVGQSNYGYTF.

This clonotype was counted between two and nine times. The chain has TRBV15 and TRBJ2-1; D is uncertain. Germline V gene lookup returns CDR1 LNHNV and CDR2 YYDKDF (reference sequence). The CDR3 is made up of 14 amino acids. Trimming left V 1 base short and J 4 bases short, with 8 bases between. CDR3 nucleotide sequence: TGTGCCACCAGCAGAGCGGAGCCTTACAATGAGCAGTTCTTC. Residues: CATSRAEPYNEQFF. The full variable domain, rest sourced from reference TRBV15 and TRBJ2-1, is DAMVIQNPRYQVTQFGKPVTLSCSQTLNHNVMYWYQQKSSQAPKLLFHYYDKDFNNEADTPDNFQSRRPNTSFCFLDIRSPGLGDTAMYLCATSRAEPYNEQFFGPGTRLTVL.

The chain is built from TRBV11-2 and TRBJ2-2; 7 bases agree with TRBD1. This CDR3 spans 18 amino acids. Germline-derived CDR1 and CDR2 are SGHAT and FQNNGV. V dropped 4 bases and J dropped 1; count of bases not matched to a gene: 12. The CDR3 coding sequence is TGTGCCAGCAGCTCGGGACAGTGGGGGAAAGGGAACACCGGGGAGCTGTTTTTT. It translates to CASSSGQWGKGNTGELFF.

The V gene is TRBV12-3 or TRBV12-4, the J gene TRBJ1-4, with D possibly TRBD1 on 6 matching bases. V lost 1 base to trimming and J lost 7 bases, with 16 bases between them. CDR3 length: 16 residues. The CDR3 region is CASSLGLLGAGEKLFF. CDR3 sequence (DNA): TGTGCCAGCAGTTTAGGGCTTTTGGGGGCCGGTGAAAAACTGTTTTTT.

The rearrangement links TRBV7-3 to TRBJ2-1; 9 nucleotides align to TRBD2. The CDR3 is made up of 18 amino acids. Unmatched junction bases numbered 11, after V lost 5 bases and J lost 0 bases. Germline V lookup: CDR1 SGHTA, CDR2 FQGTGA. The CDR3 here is CASSLHPTSGRSYNEQFF. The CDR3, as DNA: TGTGCCAGCAGCCTACATCCGACTAGCGGTCGCTCCTACAATGAGCAGTTCTTC.